Following are 27 T cell receptor beta chains from one sample sequenced in a study of T-cell memory formation after mild COVID-19. One entry per CDR3 protein results from TCRdb running MiXCR on the 5' RACE reads. The repertoire holds 280,000 or so distinct CDR3 sequences, roughly 18% seen once, with around 23% in the top ten. The source material was PBMCs or a T cell subset sorted from them (not recorded which). The receptors were gathered from a man aged 18 to 29 who had mild COVID-19 (a few samples of this study predate the infection). Cell type and time point are not known.

This clonotype was counted between two and nine times. The rearrangement joins TRBV20-1 to TRBJ2-3; perhaps TRBD2 as D (5 bases). The germline V gene encodes CDR1 DFQATT and CDR2 SNEGSKA (reference sequence). There are 14 residues in the CDR3. V lost 3 bases to trimming and J lost 0 bases, with 10 bases between them. The CDR3 bases are TGCAGTGCTAGTCTTACTAGGAGCACAGATACGCAGTATTTT. It is translated as CSASLTRSTDTQYF.

V gene TRBV12-3 or TRBV12-4 combines with J gene TRBJ1-6; 7 positions match TRBD1. After removal of 5 bases from V and 0 bases from J, the junction contained 4 bases not matched to a gene. There are 16 residues in the CDR3. The CDR3 nucleotides are TGTGCCAGCAGTAGGGGACAGAGCTCCTATAATTCACCCCTCCACTTT. Amino acids: CASSRGQSSYNSPLHF.

This chain joins TRBV2 and TRBJ2-7; 8 nucleotides align to TRBD1. The CDR3 totals 14 residues. Germline CDR1 reads SNHLY; CDR2 reads FYNNEI. V shed 3 bases, J shed 2 bases, and the junction held 3 bases outside the gene matches. The CDR3 here is CASSDEDRAYEQYV. The DNA of the CDR3 is TGTGCCAGCAGTGACGAGGACAGGGCCTACGAGCAGTACGTC.

This clonotype was recorded a few times. V and J are TRBV11-2 and TRBJ1-5; 7 bases match TRBD1. CDR3 length equals 15 residues. Germline CDR1 SGHAT, CDR2 FQNNGV. V shed 5 bases and J 3 bases; nucleotides not matched to a gene: 7. The CDR3 loop reads CASSEKDRNNQPQHF. Written as DNA, the CDR3 is TGTGCCAGCAGCGAGAAGGACAGGAACAATCAGCCCCAGCATTTT.

The rearrangement uses TRBV9 and TRBJ2-5; D perhaps matches TRBD2 (7 bases). Germline V CDR1 and CDR2: SGDLS, YYNGEE. The CDR3 has 15 residues. The V gene lost 4 bases and the J gene lost 2 bases, with 15 bases spanning the gap. The CDR3 coding sequence is TGTGCCAGCAGCTTCCGGGGGGCAGGGCAAGAGACCCAGTACTTC. This translates into CASSFRGAGQETQYF.

The gene calls are TRBV4-1 and TRBJ2-3, with 8 nucleotides matching TRBD2. The germline V gene encodes CDR1 MGHRA and CDR2 YSYEKL. The CDR3 has 17 amino acids. The trim removed 0 bases at V and 0 bases at J, leaving 5 bases unmatched. The CDR3 coding sequence is TGCGCCAGCAGCCAAGAAGGGCGGGGGGCAAGCACAGATACGCAGTATTTT. Translated: CASSQEGRGASTDTQYF.

This clonotype was picked up a small number of times. The rearrangement uses TRBV7-2 and TRBJ2-3; 12 nucleotides agree with TRBD2. The CDR3 spans 17 residues. The germline V gene has CDR1 SGHTA and CDR2 FQGNSA. The junction had 4 bases not matched to a gene; V was cut back by 3 bases and J by 0 bases. CDR3 in DNA: TGTGCCAGCAGCTTTCCTAGCGGGGGGGCGAGCACAGATACGCAGTATTTT. Its translation is CASSFPSGGASTDTQYF.

This clonotype was seen a few times. CDR3 region: CSVKAGGTEAFF. CDR3 bases: TGCAGTGTAAAGGCAGGAGGCACTGAAGCTTTCTTT. This chain links TRBV20-1 with TRBJ1-1; D uncertain. Germline loops: CDR1 DFQATT, CDR2 SNEGSKA (reference sequence). CDR3 length: 12 amino acids. V shed 7 bases and J shed 4 bases, with 13 bases lying between them.

This clonotype has more than one count but fewer than ten. The chain is built from TRBV7-8 and TRBJ2-3; 8 bases align to TRBD1. Germline assignment: CDR1 SGHVS and CDR2 FQNEAQ. J gave up 6 bases and V 5 bases, and 10 bases lay outside the gene matches. The CDR3 covers 15 residues. The CDR3 is CASSPSTGAWDTQYF. The CDR3 coding sequence is TGTGCCAGCAGCCCATCGACAGGGGCCTGGGATACGCAGTATTTT.

This clonotype was seen a few times. The V gene is TRBV11-2, the J gene TRBJ1-1, with a weak D call TRBD1 (6 bases). Germline V gives CDR1 SGHAT, CDR2 FQNNGV. Trimming took 3 bases from V and 8 from J, leaving 10 bases between them. The CDR3 contains 12 residues. The CDR3 nucleotides read TGTGCCAGCAGCTTGGGCACAGGGGAAGCTTTCTTT. Translated: CASSLGTGEAFF.

The CDR3 region has the DNA TGTGCCAGCAGCCAAGCTTCCACAGGAAATGAAAAACTGTTTTTT. Translating gives CASSQASTGNEKLFF. This chain uses TRBV4-2 with TRBJ1-4; D might be TRBD1 (5 bases). The CDR3 contains 15 residues. Trimming took 1 base from V and 5 from J, leaving 11 bases between them. CDR1 is LGHNA, CDR2 YNFKEQ, per germline.

Ten or more counts support this clonotype. The V call is TRBV7-8, the J call TRBJ2-2; TRBD1 agrees at 7 bases. This CDR3 region has 17 residues. CDR1 is SGHVS and CDR2 is FQNEAQ in the germline V gene. Unmatched junction bases numbered 12, after V lost 5 bases and J lost 3 bases. As DNA, the CDR3 is TGTGCCAGCAGCGCAGGGGCCGGGACAGCATACACCGGGGAGCTGTTTTTT. Translation gives CASSAGAGTAYTGELFF.

The CDR3 coding sequence is TGTGCCAGCAGCTTAACAGGGGGAGTTACTGAAGCTTTCTTT. Translating gives CASSLTGGVTEAFF. This chain connects TRBV7-9 to TRBJ1-1; 8 bases fit TRBD1. Unmatched junction bases numbered 4, after V lost 2 bases and J lost 5 bases. Germline V gives CDR1 SEHNR, CDR2 FQNEAQ (reference sequence). The CDR3 totals 14 residues.

This clonotype was picked up a small number of times. V is TRBV12-3 or TRBV12-4 and J is TRBJ2-5; weak D call: TRBD2 (6 bases). V was clipped by 6 bases and J by 0 bases, with 14 bases between them. The CDR3 totals 15 residues. As DNA, the CDR3 is TGTGCCAGCAGCCCGGCTGGAGGGTACCAAGAGACCCAGTACTTC. This gives the protein CASSPAGGYQETQYF.

The rearrangement uses TRBV6-6 and TRBJ2-1; tentatively, D is TRBD1 or TRBD2 (5 bases each). V was clipped by 2 bases and J by 10 bases, with 9 bases between them. The CDR3 extends over 12 amino acids. Per the germline V gene, CDR1 is MNHNY and CDR2 is SVGAGI (reference sequence). The CDR3, as DNA: TGTGCCAGCAGTTACGGGTGGGGGGAGCAGTTCTTC. Translation gives CASSYGWGEQFF.

This clonotype was observed a handful of times. CDR3 region: CASSNGAGGRETQYF. CDR3 nucleotides: TGTGCCAGTAGTAACGGAGCGGGGGGTCGGGAGACCCAGTACTTC. The V and J genes are TRBV19 and TRBJ2-5; 9 nucleotides align to TRBD2. CDR1 LNHDA and CDR2 SQIVND come from the germline V gene (reference sequence). The CDR3 loop spans 15 amino acids. Trimming cost V 4 bases and J 5 bases; bases outside gene matches: 8.

This clonotype was counted only a few times. CDR3 DNA: TGTGCCTGGGCGGGACAGGGAACCTCTGGGGCCAACGTCCTGACTTTC. It encodes CAWAGQGTSGANVLTF. The chain links TRBV30 to TRBJ2-6; 9 nucleotides line up with TRBD1. The germline V gene has CDR1 GTSNPN and CDR2 SVGIG (reference sequence). The CDR3 spans 16 residues. With V trimmed by 5 bases and J by 0 bases, 5 bases remained unmatched.

The chain joins TRBV4-2 to TRBJ1-3; D is undetermined. Germline CDR1 and CDR2: LGHNA and YNFKEQ. The CDR3 is 16 amino acids. Trimming took 3 bases from V and 2 from J, leaving 14 bases between them. This CDR3 is CASSQGGPEPGNTIYF. In DNA, the CDR3 is TGTGCCAGCAGCCAGGGCGGCCCGGAACCTGGAAACACCATATATTTT.

A few counts support this clonotype. The rearrangement links TRBV6-6 to TRBJ1-4; D gene unclear. Trimming removed 5 bases from V and 8 bases from J, with 24 bases in between. This CDR3 comprises 17 residues. Germline V gene data show CDR1 as MNHNY and CDR2 as SVGAGI (reference sequence). Here the CDR3 reads CASSHANLDSRSEKLFF. The CDR3 DNA sequence: TGTGCCAGCAGTCACGCGAATTTGGACTCAAGAAGCGAAAAACTGTTTTTT.

The chain links TRBV7-2 to TRBJ1-2; TRBD1 is a possible D gene (5 bases). Trimming pared 1 base from V and 4 bases from J, leaving 13 bases between. Germline V gene sequence: CDR1 SGHTA, CDR2 FQGNSA. This CDR3 is 15 amino acids long. The CDR3 sequence: CASSLEPGGGYGYTF. The CDR3 coding sequence is TGTGCCAGCAGCTTAGAACCGGGGGGAGGCTATGGCTACACCTTC.

This clonotype has only a few counts. J is TRBJ1-1 and V is TRBV4-3, with TRBD1 matching 10 bases. V shed 0 bases, J shed 7 bases, and the junction held 8 bases outside the gene matches. This CDR3 region has 16 residues. Germline loops: CDR1 LGHNA, CDR2 YSLEER. CDR3 sequence reads: CASSQEGQGFRGEAFF. The CDR3 bases are TGCGCCAGCAGCCAAGAGGGACAGGGGTTTAGGGGTGAAGCTTTCTTT.

This clonotype was detected only a few times. This rearrangement joins TRBV4-3 to TRBJ2-7; the D gene could be TRBD1 or TRBD2 (5 bases each). Germline CDR1 LGHNA, CDR2 YSLEER. With 3 bases removed from V and 6 bases from J, the gap between germline ends came to 15 bases. There are 14 residues in the CDR3. This chain's CDR3 is CASSQTGRLGEQYF. The DNA of the CDR3 is TGCGCCAGCAGCCAGACGGGACGGCTTGGCGAGCAGTACTTC.

The chain employs TRBV7-9 and TRBJ1-5; no firm D call. The CDR3 is 14 residues long. V lost 2 bases to trimming and J lost 7 bases, with 12 bases between them. Per the germline V gene, CDR1 is SEHNR and CDR2 is FQNEAQ (reference sequence). CDR3 residues: CASSLSGVNQPQHF. The DNA of the CDR3 is TGTGCCAGCAGCTTAAGCGGGGTAAACCAGCCCCAGCATTTT.

This chain links TRBV12-3 or TRBV12-4 with TRBJ1-2, with D perhaps matching TRBD1 (5 bases). The CDR3 contains 15 residues. The V gene lost 5 bases and the J gene lost 4 bases, with 17 bases spanning the gap. The CDR3 DNA reads as TGTGCCAGCAGTCGGGCTCCTACAGGATTCTATGGCTACACCTTC. Its protein is CASSRAPTGFYGYTF.

The chain carries TRBV5-1 and TRBJ2-1, with 7 bases matching TRBD2. The CDR3 runs 17 residues. The germline V gene encodes CDR1 SGHRS and CDR2 YFSETQ. V lost 4 bases to trimming and J lost 0 bases; unmatched junction nucleotides: 10. In DNA, the CDR3 is TGCGCCAGCAGCCCCCGGGTAGCGGGTTCCTCCTACAATGAGCAGTTCTTC. This gives the protein CASSPRVAGSSYNEQFF.

This rearrangement joins TRBV10-3 to TRBJ2-7; D possibly corresponds to TRBD2 (6 bases). Germline V gene sequence: CDR1 ENHRY, CDR2 SYGVKD. The CDR3 contains 11 residues. V was pared by 10 bases and J by 6 bases, with 13 bases between. CDR3 loop: CATILAPEQYV. The DNA for the CDR3 is TGTGCCACGATACTAGCTCCCGAGCAGTACGTC.

This clonotype occurred a few times. The CDR3 protein is CASSLGSVETQYF. In DNA form, the CDR3 reads TGTGCCAGCAGCTTAGGATCGGTAGAGACCCAGTACTTC. This chain uses TRBV7-9 with TRBJ2-5; the D is unclear. The CDR3 is 13 amino acids. Germline lookup yields CDR1 SEHNR and CDR2 FQNEAQ (reference sequence). With 1 base removed from V and 4 bases from J, the gap between germline ends came to 7 bases.